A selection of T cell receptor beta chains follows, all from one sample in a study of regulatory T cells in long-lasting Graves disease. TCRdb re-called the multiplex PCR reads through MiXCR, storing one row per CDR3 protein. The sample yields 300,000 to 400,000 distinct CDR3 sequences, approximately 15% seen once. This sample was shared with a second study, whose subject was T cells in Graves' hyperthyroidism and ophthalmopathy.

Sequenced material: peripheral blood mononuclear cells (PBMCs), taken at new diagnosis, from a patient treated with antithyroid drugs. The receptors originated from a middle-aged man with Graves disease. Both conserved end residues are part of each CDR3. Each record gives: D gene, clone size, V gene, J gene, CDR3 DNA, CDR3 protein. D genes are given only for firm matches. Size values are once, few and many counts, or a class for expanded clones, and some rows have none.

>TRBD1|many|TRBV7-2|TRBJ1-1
TGTGCCAGCAGCTTAGTGTGGACAGGGGCGGGGAACACTGAAGCTTTCTTT
CASSLVWTGAGNTEAFF
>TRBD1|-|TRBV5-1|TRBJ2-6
TGCGCCAGCAATCATCAGGGGGCGGATGGGGCCAACGTCCTGACTTTC
CASNHQGADGANVLTF
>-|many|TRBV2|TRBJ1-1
TGTGCCAGCAGTACAGAATTTGAAAACACTGAAGCTTTCTTT
CASSTEFENTEAFF
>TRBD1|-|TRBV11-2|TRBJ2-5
TGTGCCAGCAGCACTGACAGGGTAGGGACCCAGTACTTC
CASSTDRVGTQYF
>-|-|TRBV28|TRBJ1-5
TGTGCCAGCAGTACCCCTCTGGGTAGCAATCAGCCCCAGCATTTT
CASSTPLGSNQPQHF
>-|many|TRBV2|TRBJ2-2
TGTGCCAGCAGTGATAACCTAGGGGCGAGCAGCACCGGGGAGCTGTTTTTT
CASSDNLGASSTGELFF
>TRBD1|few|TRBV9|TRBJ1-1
TGTGCCAGCAGGCGAGGGTCCGGGACAGTAAACACTGAAGCTTTCTTT
CASRRGSGTVNTEAFF
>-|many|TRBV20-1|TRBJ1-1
TGCAGTGCCCCGAGACAGCTGAACACTGAAGCTTTCTTT
CSAPRQLNTEAFF
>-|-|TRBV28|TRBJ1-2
TGTGCCAGCGCGACCCCGGGTGGGGGTGTCTATGGCTACACCTTC
CASATPGGGVYGYTF
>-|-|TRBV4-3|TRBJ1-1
TGCGCCAGCAGCAACCGGGACAAAGGGACTGAAGCTTTCTTT
CASSNRDKGTEAFF
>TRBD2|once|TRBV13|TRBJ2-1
TGTGCCAGCAGCTTAGCCATGGGACTAGCGGGAAATGAGCAGTTCTTC
CASSLAMGLAGNEQFF
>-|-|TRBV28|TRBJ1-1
TGTGCCAGCAGGTCGTCAAGCCTTAACACTGAAGCTTTCTTT
CASRSSSLNTEAFF
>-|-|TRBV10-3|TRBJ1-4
TGTGCCATCAGTTCGGGGGATAAGGGTGAAAAACTGTTTTTT
CAISSGDKGEKLFF
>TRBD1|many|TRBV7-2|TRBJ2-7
TGTGCCAGCAGCTTTAGGGCAGGGGGCGCCTCCTACGAGCAGTACTTC
CASSFRAGGASYEQYF
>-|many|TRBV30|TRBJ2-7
TGTGCCTGGAGTGTACTAAAGGGACCCTTTTACGAGCAGTACTTC
CAWSVLKGPFYEQYF
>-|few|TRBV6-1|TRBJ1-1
TGTGCCAGCAGTGAGAGACTCATGGCTGAAGCTTTCTTT
CASSERLMAEAFF
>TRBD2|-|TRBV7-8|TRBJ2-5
TGTGCCAGCAGCCTCGGCCTAGCGGGGGGTGCAGAGACCCAGTACTTC
CASSLGLAGGAETQYF
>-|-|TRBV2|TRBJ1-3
TGTGCCGGCAGCTCCGGCCAGTCGGGAAACACCATATATTTT
CAGSSGQSGNTIYF
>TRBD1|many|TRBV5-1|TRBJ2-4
TGCGCCAGCAGCTTGCGAGGGGACAGGGGGTTAAACATTCAGTACTTC
CASSLRGDRGLNIQYF
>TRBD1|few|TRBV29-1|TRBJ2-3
TGCAGCGTTAGTAGGGGGCTCACAGATACGCAGTATTTT
CSVSRGLTDTQYF
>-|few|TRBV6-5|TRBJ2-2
TGTGCCAGCAGTTATTTCCAGGGAGGCACCGGGGAGCTGTTTTTT
CASSYFQGGTGELFF
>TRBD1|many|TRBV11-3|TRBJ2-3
TGTGCCAGCAGCTCCCGACAGGGAGGCACAGATACGCAGTATTTT
CASSSRQGGTDTQYF
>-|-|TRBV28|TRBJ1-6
TGTGTCAGCACTCTCCTAGGGAGCTCCTATAATTCACCCCTCCACTTT
CVSTLLGSSYNSPLHF
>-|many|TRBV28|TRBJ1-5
TGTGCCAGCAGTCCTGGACAAGTCAATCAGCCCCAGCATTTT
CASSPGQVNQPQHF
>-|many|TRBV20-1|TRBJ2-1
TGCAGTGCTCCTTTACCGGGACGGTCCTACAATGAGCAGTTCTTC
CSAPLPGRSYNEQFF
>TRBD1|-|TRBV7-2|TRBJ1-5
TGTGCCAGCAGCCGAGGACAGGGTGGTCTCAATCAGCCCCAGCATTTT
CASSRGQGGLNQPQHF
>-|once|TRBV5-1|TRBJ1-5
TGCGCCAGCAGCTTGGGGGCAGGCCATAGCAATCAGCCCCAGCATTTT
CASSLGAGHSNQPQHF
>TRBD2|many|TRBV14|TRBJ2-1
TGTGCCAGCAGCCAAGATCGCGGGGGGTACAATGAGCAGTTCTTC
CASSQDRGGYNEQFF
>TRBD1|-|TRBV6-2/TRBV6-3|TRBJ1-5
TGTGCCAGCAGTGGACAGGGACCGATAGCTAATCAGCCCCAGCATTTT
CASSGQGPIANQPQHF
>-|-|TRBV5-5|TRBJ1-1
TGTGCCAGCAGGACTTGGGGGGTCCGGGGGCCTGAAGCTTTCTTT
CASRTWGVRGPEAFF
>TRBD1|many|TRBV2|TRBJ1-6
TGTGCCAGCAGTCGACAGGGTCCACCCCTCCACTTT
CASSRQGPPLHF
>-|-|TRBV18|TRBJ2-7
TGTGCCAGCTCGAAGGGAACCCTTGACGAGCAGTACTTC
CASSKGTLDEQYF
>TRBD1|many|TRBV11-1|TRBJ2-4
TGTGCCAGCAGCCGGAGACAGGGTAGAGCCAAAAACATTCAGTACTTC
CASSRRQGRAKNIQYF
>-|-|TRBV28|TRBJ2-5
TGTGCCAGCAGTTTATGGGGGCGCGGGGCCCAAGAGACCCAGTACTTC
CASSLWGRGAQETQYF
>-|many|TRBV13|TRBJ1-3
TGTGCCAGCAGCTATACCGCCCATGGAAACACCATATATTTT
CASSYTAHGNTIYF
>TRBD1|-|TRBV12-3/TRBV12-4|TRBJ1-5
TGTGCCAGCAGTTTGAGACAGGGAGCCAATCAGCCCCAGCATTTT
CASSLRQGANQPQHF
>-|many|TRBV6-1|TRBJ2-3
TGTGCCAGCACTCCGCCCGGGGAGGATACGCAGTATTTT
CASTPPGEDTQYF
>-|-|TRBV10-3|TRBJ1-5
TGTGCCATCAGGGACATTAGCAATCAGCCCCAGCATTTT
CAIRDISNQPQHF
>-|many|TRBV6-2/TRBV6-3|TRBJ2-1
TGTGCCAGCAGCGATGGGGAGGGGGCAAATGAGCAGTTCTTC
CASSDGEGANEQFF
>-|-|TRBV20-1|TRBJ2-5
TGCAGCGCACCGACAGTCCTCGGGGAGACCCAGTACTTC
CSAPTVLGETQYF
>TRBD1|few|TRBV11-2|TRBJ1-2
TGTGCCAGCAGCTTATCGGGACAGGACTATGGCTACACCTTC
CASSLSGQDYGYTF
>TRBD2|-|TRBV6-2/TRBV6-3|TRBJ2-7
TGTGCCAGCAGTCCCGTCGGCGGGACTAGCGAACACTTC
CASSPVGGTSEHF
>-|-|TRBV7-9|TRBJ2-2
TGTGCCAGCAGCCCGAACCTCGGGGAGCTGTTTTTT
CASSPNLGELFF
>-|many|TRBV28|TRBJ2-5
TGTGCCAGCAGCCCGGGGGGCCACCAAGAGACCCAGTACTTC
CASSPGGHQETQYF
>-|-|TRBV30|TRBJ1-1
TGTGCCTGGAGGCCCCGATGGGCTGAAGCTTTCTTT
CAWRPRWAEAFF
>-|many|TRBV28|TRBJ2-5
TGTGCCAGCAGTTCCAAGAAGTTGAGGTCGGAGACCCAGTACTTC
CASSSKKLRSETQYF
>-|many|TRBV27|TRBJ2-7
TGTGCCAGCAGTTATTCGGCTAGCACTTCCTACGAGCAGTACTTC
CASSYSASTSYEQYF
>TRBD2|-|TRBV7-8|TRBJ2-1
TGTGCCAGCAGCTTAGCCGGGACTAGCGGGGTATCCTACAATGAGCAGTTCTTC
CASSLAGTSGVSYNEQFF
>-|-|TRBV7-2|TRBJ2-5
TGTGCCAGCAGCCGCACTTGGGGGGTCCTGACCCAGTACTTC
CASSRTWGVLTQYF
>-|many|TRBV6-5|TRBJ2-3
TGTGCCAGCAGTTACGACTATAGTGGACAGACCGTCACAGATACGCAGTATTTT
CASSYDYSGQTVTDTQYF
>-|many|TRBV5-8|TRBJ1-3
TGTGCCAGCAGCTTGAGATTGTCTGGAAACACCATATATTTT
CASSLRLSGNTIYF
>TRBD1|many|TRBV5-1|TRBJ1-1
TGCGCCACACGACAGGGGGCTGTAACTGAAGCTTTCTTT
CATRQGAVTEAFF